The 10 T cell receptor beta chains given below trace back to one sample, sequenced in a study of T cells in Graves' hyperthyroidism and ophthalmopathy. It was RNA transcripts that yielded the amplified TCR beta CDR3 regions. The HTBI primer set drove a first-round RT-PCR of the TCR CDR3. TCRdb processed the multiplex PCR reads anew with MiXCR; each CDR3 protein has one entry. The table lists fewer than 700,000 distinct CDR3 sequences, under 20% of them singletons. The specimen sequenced was blood. The receptors stem from a woman aged 25-40 years with Graves' hyperthyroidism.

The chain recombines TRBV15 with TRBJ1-4; 8 bases line up with TRBD1. The CDR3 is 15 residues long. The germline V gene has CDR1 LNHNV and CDR2 YYDKDF (reference sequence). Germline trimming cut 3 bases from V and 5 bases from J; bases unmatched to any gene: 5. This CDR3 is CATSRGTGTNEKLFF. CDR3 nucleotides: TGTGCCACCAGCAGGGGGACAGGTACAAATGAAAAACTGTTTTTT.

This chain connects TRBV5-5 to TRBJ2-5; 8 bases are shared with TRBD2. The last part of the DNA fits TRBJ2-1 better; the J call may be wrong. The germline CDR1 and CDR2 sequences are SGHKS and YYEKEE (reference sequence). The CDR3 consists of 15 residues. The CDR3 DNA reads TGTGCCAGCAGCTTGAGCGGGAGCAGACTAGAGACCCAGTTCTTC. Its translation: CASSLSGSRLETQFF.

At least ten counts were recorded for this clonotype. The chain links TRBV5-1 to TRBJ1-5, with 8 bases aligning to TRBD1. The CDR3 extends over 15 amino acids. V gave up 4 bases and J gave up 6 bases; unmatched junction bases: 9. Germline-derived CDR1 and CDR2 are SGHRS and YFSETQ. Here the CDR3 reads CASSPGQGGSQPQHF. For the CDR3, the DNA is TGCGCCAGCAGCCCAGGACAGGGCGGATCTCAGCCCCAGCATTTT.

This clonotype came up many times. The rearrangement uses TRBV2 and TRBJ2-1; TRBD2 matches at 8 bases. Germline trimming cut 4 bases from V and 0 bases from J; bases unmatched to any gene: 5. This CDR3 has 16 residues. Germline values: CDR1 SNHLY, CDR2 FYNNEI. In nucleotides, the CDR3 is TGTGCCAGCAGTGTTCGGGGGACTAGCTCCTACAATGAGCAGTTCTTC. It yields the protein CASSVRGTSSYNEQFF.

This clonotype was detected ten times or more. The V gene is TRBV7-2, the J gene TRBJ2-3; 11 nucleotides match TRBD2. The junction had 5 bases not matched to a gene; V was cut back by 0 bases and J by 6 bases. The CDR3 totals 16 residues. Germline V gene sequence: CDR1 SGHTA, CDR2 FQGNSA. For the CDR3, the DNA is TGTGCCAGCAGCTTAGCCGGGACTAGCGGAGGGGATACGCAGTATTTT. Amino acid sequence: CASSLAGTSGGDTQYF.

This clonotype was seen ten or more times. The V gene is TRBV7-9, the J gene TRBJ2-5; D not certain. The germline V and J ends were trimmed by 7 bases and 4 bases, with 13 bases remaining between them. Germline CDR1 reads SEHNR; CDR2 reads FQNEAQ (reference sequence). The CDR3 spans 13 residues. CDR3 nucleotide sequence: TGTGCCAGCAATCAGCCAACGGGAGAGACCCAGTACTTC. This codes for CASNQPTGETQYF.

This clonotype was recorded many times. This chain links TRBV3-1 with TRBJ2-3, with TRBD1 identical over 10 bases. The CDR3 is 14 residues long. Per germline, CDR1 LGHDT and CDR2 YNNKEL (reference sequence). Trimming took 9 bases from V and 3 from J; bases not matched to a gene: 6. The CDR3 sequence: CASNDRGRTDTQYF. The CDR3 nucleotides read TGTGCCAGTAACGACAGGGGGCGGACAGATACGCAGTATTTT.

DNA of the CDR3: TGCGCCAGCAGCGATGCAATGTTGGGACTAGCGGGAGCTAATGAGCAGTTCTTC. Protein: CASSDAMLGLAGANEQFF. V gene TRBV5-1 combines with J gene TRBJ2-1; 14 bases fit TRBD2. Germline V lookup: CDR1 SGHRS, CDR2 YFSETQ. There are 18 residues in the CDR3. V shed 4 bases and J 7 bases; nucleotides not matched to a gene: 13.

This clonotype was detected a few times. The rearrangement links TRBV7-2 to TRBJ2-1; D may be TRBD2 (7 bases). The germline gives CDR1 SGHTA, CDR2 FQGNSA. The V gene lost 8 bases and the J gene lost 2 bases, with 19 bases spanning the gap. The CDR3 loop spans 16 amino acids. CDR3 coding DNA: TGTGCCAGCCGCGCTAGGGGGGGAGTAGCCTACAATGAGCAGTTCTTC. Protein product: CASRARGGVAYNEQFF.

This clonotype was detected only a few times. This rearrangement joins TRBV3-1 to TRBJ1-1; D is ambiguous. This CDR3 is built from 14 residues. Germline V gene data show CDR1 as LGHDT and CDR2 as YNNKEL (reference sequence). Trimming took 0 bases from V and 0 from J, leaving 5 bases between them. The CDR3 sequence is CASSQEVVNTEAFF. The CDR3 nucleotides read TGTGCCAGCAGCCAAGAAGTTGTGAACACTGAAGCTTTCTTT.